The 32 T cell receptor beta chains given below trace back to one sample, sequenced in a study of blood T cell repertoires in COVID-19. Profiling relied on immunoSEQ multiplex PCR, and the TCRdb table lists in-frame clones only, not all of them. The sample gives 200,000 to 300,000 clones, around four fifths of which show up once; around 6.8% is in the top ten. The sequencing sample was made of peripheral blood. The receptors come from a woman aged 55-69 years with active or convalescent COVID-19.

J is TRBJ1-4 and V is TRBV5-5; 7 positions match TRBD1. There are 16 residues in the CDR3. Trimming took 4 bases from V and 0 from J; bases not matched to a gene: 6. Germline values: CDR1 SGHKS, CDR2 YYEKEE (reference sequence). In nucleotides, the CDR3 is TGTGCCAGCAGCCAACAGGGGACCGCAACTAATGAAAAACTGTTTTTT. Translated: CASSQQGTATNEKLFF.

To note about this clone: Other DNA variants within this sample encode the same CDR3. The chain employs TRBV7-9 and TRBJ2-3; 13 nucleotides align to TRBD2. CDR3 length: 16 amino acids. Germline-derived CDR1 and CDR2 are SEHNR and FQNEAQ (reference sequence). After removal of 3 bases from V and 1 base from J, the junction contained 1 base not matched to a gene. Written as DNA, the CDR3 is TGTGCCAGCAGCTTGGGGACTAGCGGGGGCACAGATACGCAGTATTTT. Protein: CASSLGTSGGTDTQYF. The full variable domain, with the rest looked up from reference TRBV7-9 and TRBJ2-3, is DTGVSQNPRHKITKRGQNVTFRCDPISEHNRLYWYRQTLGQGPEFLTYFQNEAQLEKSRLLSDRFSAERPKGSFSTLEIQRTEQGDSAMYLCASSLGTSGGTDTQYFGPGTRLTVL.

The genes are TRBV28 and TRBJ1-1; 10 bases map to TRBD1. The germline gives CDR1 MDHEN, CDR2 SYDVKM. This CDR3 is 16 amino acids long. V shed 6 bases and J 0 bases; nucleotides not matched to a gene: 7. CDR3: CASSRGTGDVNTEAFF. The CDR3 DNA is TGTGCCAGCAGCCGAGGGACAGGGGATGTGAACACTGAAGCTTTCTTT. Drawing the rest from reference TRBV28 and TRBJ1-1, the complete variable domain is DVKVTQSSRYLVKRTGEKVFLECVQDMDHENMFWYRQDPGLGLRLIYFSYDVKMKEKGDIPEGYSVSREKKERFSLILESASTNQTSMYLCASSRGTGDVNTEAFFGQGTRLTVV.

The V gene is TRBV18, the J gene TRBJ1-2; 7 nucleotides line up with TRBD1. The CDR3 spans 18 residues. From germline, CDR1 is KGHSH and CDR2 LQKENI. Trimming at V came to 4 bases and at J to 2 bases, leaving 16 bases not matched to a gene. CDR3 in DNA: TGTGCCAGCTCACAACAGGGGCCGCGAGAACCCCTAAACTATGGCTACACCTTC. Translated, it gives CASSQQGPREPLNYGYTF.

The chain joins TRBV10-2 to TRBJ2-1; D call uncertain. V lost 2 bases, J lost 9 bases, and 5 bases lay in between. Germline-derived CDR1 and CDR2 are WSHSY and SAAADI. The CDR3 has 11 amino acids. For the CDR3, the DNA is TGCGCCAGCAGTGAGGGCGGTGAGCAGTTCTTC. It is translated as CASSEGGEQFF.

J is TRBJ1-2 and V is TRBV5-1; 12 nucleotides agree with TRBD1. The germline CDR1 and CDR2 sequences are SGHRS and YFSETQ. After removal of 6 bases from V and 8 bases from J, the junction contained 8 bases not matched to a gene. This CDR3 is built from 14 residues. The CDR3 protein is CASTEPGQGAGYTF. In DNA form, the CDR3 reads TGCGCCAGCACGGAGCCGGGACAGGGGGCCGGCTACACCTTC. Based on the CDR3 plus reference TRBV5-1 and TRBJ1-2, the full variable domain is KAGVTQTPRYLIKTRGQQVTLSCSPISGHRSVSWYQQTPGQGLQFLFEYFSETQRNKGNFPGRFSGRQFSNSRSEMNVSTLELGDSALYLCASTEPGQGAGYTFGSGTRLTVV.

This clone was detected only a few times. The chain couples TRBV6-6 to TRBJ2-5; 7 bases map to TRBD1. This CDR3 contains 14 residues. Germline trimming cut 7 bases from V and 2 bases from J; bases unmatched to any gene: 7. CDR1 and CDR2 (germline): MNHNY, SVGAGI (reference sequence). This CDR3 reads CASTSGTAQETQYF. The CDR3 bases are TGTGCCAGCACCTCAGGGACAGCACAAGAGACCCAGTACTTC.

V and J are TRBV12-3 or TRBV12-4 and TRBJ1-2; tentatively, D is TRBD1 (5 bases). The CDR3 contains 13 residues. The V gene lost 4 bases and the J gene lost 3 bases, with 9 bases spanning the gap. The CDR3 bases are TGTGCCAGCAGTTATGGGGGGGACTATGGCTACACCTTC. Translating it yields CASSYGGDYGYTF.

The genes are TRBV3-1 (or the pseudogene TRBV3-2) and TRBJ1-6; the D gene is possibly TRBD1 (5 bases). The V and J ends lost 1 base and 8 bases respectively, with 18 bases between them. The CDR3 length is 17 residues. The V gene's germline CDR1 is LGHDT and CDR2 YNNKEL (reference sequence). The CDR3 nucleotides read TGTGCCAGCAGCCAAGGGTCGAAGGGCAGGGTTTATTCACCCCTCCACTTT. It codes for CASSQGSKGRVYSPLHF.

The CDR3 spells CASSPTTGDEQFF. CDR3 in DNA: TGTGCCAGCAGCCCTACTACGGGGGATGAGCAGTTCTTC. The rearrangement links TRBV12-3 or TRBV12-4 to TRBJ2-1, with D tentatively TRBD2 (6 bases). The CDR3 has 13 amino acids. V was cut by 6 bases and J by 8 bases, with 14 bases left in between.

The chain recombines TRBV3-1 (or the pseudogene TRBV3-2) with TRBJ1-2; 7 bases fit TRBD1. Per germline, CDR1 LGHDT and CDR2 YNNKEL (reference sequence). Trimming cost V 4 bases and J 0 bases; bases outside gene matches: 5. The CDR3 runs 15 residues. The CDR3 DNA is TGTGCCAGCAGCCGTAACAGGGGAGCTAACTATGGCTACACCTTC. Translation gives CASSRNRGANYGYTF.

The CDR3 DNA sequence: TGTGCCAGCAGCTTCGGGGACAGGGGAACCTACGAGCAGTACGTC. Protein: CASSFGDRGTYEQYV. The chain joins TRBV7-8 to TRBJ2-7, with 10 bases fitting TRBD1. The trim removed 3 bases at V and 2 bases at J, leaving 4 bases unmatched. The CDR3 covers 15 residues. The germline V gene encodes CDR1 SGHVS and CDR2 FQNEAQ.

The CDR3 is CASSSFTGTGVNSLHF. The CDR3 nucleotides are TGTGCCAGCAGCTCCTTCACCGGGACAGGGGTGAATAGCCTCCACTTT. This chain uses TRBV5-8 with TRBJ1-6, with 10 positions matching TRBD1. With 3 bases clipped from V and 15 bases from J, the junction kept 15 bases outside the gene matches. Germline V CDR1 and CDR2: SGHTS, YDEGEE. This CDR3 has 16 amino acids.

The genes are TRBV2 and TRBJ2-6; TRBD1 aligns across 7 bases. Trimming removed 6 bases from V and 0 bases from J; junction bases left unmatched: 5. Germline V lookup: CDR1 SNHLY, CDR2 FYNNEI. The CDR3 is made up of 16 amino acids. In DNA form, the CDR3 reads TGTGCCAGCAGCTCGGACAGGAACTCTGGGGCCAACGTCCTGACTTTC. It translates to CASSSDRNSGANVLTF.

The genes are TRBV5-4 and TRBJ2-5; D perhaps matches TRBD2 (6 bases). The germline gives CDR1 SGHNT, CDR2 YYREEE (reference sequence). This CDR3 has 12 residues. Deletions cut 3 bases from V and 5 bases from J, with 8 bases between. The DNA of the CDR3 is TGTGCCAGCAGCTATGGGGGGGAGACCCAGTACTTC. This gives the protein CASSYGGETQYF.

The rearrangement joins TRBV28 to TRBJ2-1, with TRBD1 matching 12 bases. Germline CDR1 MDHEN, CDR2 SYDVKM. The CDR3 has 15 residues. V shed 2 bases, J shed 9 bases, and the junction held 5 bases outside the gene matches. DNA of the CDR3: TGTGCCAGCAGTTTAAGGGACAGGGGGCTGGGTGAGCAGTTCTTC. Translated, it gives CASSLRDRGLGEQFF.

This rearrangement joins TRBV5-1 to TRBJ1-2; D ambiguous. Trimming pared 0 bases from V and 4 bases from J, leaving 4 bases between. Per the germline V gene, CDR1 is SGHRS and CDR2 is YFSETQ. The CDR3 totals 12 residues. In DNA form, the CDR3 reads TGCGCCAGCAGCTTGGGCAGCTATGGCTACACCTTC. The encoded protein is CASSLGSYGYTF.

The CDR3 bases are TGTGCCAGCAACTGGGGGGGGGAGGAGACCCAGTACTTC. Translation: CASNWGGEETQYF. This rearrangement joins TRBV7-8 to TRBJ2-5; 7 bases are a match to TRBD2. With 7 bases clipped from V and 5 bases from J, the junction kept 7 bases outside the gene matches. Germline values: CDR1 SGHVS, CDR2 FQNEAQ. This CDR3 region has 13 residues.

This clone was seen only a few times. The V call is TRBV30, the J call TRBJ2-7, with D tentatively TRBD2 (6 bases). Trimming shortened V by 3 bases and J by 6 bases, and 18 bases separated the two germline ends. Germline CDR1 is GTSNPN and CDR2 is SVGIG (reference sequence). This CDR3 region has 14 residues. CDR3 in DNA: TGTGCCTGGAGCCCGCGGAGGGGAACTATCGAGCAGTACTTC. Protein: CAWSPRRGTIEQYF.

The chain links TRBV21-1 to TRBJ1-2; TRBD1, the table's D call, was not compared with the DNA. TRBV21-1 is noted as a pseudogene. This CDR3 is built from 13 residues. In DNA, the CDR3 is TGTGCCAGCAGCCGCCCAGGAAACTATGGCTACACCTTC. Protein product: CASSRPGNYGYTF.

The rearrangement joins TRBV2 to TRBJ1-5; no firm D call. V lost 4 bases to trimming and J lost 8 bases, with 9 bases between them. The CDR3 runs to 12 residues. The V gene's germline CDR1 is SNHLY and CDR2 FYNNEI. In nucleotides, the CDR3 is TGTGCCAGCAGTGGGCGGGAGAAGCCCCAGCATTTT. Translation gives CASSGREKPQHF.

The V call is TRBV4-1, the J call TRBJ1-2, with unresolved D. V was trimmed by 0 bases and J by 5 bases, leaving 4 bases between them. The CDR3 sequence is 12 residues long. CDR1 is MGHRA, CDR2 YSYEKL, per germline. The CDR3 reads CASSQETYGYTF. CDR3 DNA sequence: TGCGCCAGCAGCCAAGAAACATATGGCTACACCTTC.

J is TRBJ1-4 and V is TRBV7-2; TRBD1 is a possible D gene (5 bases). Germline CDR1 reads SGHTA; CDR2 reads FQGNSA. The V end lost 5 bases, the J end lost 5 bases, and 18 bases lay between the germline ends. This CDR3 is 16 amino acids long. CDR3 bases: TGTGCCAGCAGCCCGAATGGGGGACTGCCGAATGAAAAACTGTTTTTT. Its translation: CASSPNGGLPNEKLFF. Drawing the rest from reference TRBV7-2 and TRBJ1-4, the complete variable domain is GAGVSQSPSNKVTEKGKDVELRCDPISGHTALYWYRQSLGQGLEFLIYFQGNSAPDKSGLPSDRFSAERTGGSVSTLTIQRTQQEDSAVYLCASSPNGGLPNEKLFFGSGTQLSVL.

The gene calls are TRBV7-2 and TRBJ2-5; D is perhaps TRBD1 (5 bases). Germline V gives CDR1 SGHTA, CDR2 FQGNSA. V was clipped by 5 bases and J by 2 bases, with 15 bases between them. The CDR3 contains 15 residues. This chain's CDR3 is CASSRKLTVQETQYF. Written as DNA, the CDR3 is TGTGCCAGCAGCCGGAAACTGACAGTTCAAGAGACCCAGTACTTC.

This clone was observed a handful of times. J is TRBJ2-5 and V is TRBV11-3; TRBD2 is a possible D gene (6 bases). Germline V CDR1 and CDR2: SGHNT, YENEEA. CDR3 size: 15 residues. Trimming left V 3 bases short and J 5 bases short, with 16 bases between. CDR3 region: CASSFWSGEGETQYF. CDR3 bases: TGTGCCAGCAGCTTTTGGTCGGGAGAAGGTGAGACCCAGTACTTC.

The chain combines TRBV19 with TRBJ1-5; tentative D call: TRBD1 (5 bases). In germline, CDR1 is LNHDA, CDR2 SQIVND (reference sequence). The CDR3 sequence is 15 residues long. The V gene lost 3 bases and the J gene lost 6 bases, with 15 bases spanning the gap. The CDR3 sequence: CASSMGLARSQPQHF. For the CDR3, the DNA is TGTGCCAGTAGTATGGGACTTGCGCGGAGTCAGCCCCAGCATTTT.

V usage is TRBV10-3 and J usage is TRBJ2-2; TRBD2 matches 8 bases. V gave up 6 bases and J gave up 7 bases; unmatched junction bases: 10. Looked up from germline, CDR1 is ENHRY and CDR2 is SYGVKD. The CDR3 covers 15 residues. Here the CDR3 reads CAIRGLERGVGELFF. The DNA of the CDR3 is TGTGCCATCAGGGGACTAGAGAGGGGTGTCGGGGAGCTGTTTTTT.

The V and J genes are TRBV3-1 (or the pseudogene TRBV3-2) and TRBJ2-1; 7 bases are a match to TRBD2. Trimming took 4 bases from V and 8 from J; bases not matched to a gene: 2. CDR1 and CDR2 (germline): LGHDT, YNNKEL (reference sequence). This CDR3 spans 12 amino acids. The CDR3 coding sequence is TGTGCCAGCAGCCTTACTAGCGATGAGCAGTTCTTC. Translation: CASSLTSDEQFF.

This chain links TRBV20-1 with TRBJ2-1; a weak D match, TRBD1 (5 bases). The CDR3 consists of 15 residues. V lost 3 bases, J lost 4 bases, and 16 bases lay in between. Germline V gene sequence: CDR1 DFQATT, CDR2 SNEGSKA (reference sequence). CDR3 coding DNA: TGCAGTGCTAGTGAGAGGCAGGGCCTTTACAATGAGCAGTTCTTC. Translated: CSASERQGLYNEQFF.

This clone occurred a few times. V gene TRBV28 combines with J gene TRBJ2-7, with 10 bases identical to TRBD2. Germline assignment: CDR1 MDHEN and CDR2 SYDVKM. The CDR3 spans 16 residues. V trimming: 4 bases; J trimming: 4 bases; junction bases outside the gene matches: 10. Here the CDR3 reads CASSSPGGSGRYEQYF. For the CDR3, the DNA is TGTGCCAGCAGTTCCCCCGGGGGTAGCGGGAGGTACGAGCAGTACTTC.

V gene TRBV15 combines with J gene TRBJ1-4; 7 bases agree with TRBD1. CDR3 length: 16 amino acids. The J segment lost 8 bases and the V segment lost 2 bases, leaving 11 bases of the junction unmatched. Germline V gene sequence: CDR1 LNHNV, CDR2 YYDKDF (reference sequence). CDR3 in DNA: TGTGCCACCAGCAGATTGGGGAGACAGGGAGGAGAAAAACTGTTTTTT. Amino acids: CATSRLGRQGGEKLFF.

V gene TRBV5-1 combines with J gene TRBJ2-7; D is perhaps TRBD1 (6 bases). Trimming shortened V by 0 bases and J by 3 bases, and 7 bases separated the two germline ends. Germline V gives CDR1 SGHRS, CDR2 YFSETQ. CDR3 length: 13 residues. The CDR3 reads CASSLAGVYEQYF. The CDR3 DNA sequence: TGCGCCAGCAGCTTGGCAGGGGTCTACGAGCAGTACTTC.